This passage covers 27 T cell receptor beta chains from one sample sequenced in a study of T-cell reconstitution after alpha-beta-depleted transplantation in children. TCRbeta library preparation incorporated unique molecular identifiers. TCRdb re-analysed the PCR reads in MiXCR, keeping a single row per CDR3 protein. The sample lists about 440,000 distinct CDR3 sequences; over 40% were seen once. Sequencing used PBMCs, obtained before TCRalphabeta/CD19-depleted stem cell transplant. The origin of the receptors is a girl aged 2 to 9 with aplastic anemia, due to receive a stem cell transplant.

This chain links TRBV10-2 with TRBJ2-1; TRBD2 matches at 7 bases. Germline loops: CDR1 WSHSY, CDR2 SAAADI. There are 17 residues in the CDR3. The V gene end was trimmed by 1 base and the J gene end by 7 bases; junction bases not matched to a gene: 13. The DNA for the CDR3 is TGCGCCAGCAGTGAGTTTGTAGGGCGGGAGAATTGGAATGAGCAGTTCTTC. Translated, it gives CASSEFVGRENWNEQFF.

This CDR3 is CASRPRSGGRETQYF. CDR3 nucleotides: TGTGCCAGCAGACCGCGATCAGGGGGCCGGGAGACCCAGTACTTC. The chain recombines TRBV28 with TRBJ2-5, with 8 positions matching TRBD1. CDR1 is MDHEN and CDR2 is SYDVKM in the germline V gene. V gave up 6 bases and J gave up 5 bases; unmatched junction bases: 11. The CDR3 has 15 amino acids.

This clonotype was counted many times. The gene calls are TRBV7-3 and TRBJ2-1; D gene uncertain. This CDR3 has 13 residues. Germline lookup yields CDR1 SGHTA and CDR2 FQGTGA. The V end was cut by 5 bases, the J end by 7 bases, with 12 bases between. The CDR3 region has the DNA TGTGCCAGCAGCCCCTACATGGCGAATGAGCAGTTCTTC. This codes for CASSPYMANEQFF.

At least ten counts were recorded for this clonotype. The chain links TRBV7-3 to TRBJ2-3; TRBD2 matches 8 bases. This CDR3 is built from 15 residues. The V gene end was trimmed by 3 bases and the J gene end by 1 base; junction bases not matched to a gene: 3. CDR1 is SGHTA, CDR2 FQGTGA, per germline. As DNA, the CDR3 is TGTGCCAGCAGCTTCGCGGGAGGACGCACAGATACGCAGTATTTT. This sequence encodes CASSFAGGRTDTQYF.

The CDR3 DNA follows: TGTGCCACCAGTGCCAAAGGGACCTCCACAGATACGCAGTATTTT. It translates to CATSAKGTSTDTQYF. The genes are TRBV24-1 and TRBJ2-3, with D possibly called TRBD1 or TRBD2 (5 bases each). The CDR3 covers 15 residues. CDR1 KGHDR and CDR2 SFDVKD come from the germline V gene. Trimming took 5 bases from V and 2 from J, leaving 13 bases between them.

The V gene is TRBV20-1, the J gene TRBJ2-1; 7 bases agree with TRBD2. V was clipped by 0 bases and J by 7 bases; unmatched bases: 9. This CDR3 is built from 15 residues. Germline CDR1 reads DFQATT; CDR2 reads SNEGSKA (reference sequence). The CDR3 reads CSAREGAGENNEQFF. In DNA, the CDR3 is TGCAGTGCTAGAGAGGGCGCGGGAGAGAATAATGAGCAGTTCTTC.

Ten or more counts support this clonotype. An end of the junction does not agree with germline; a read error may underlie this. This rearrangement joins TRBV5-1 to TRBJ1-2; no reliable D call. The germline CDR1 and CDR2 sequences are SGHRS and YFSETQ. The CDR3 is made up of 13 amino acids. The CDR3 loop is CASSLDTNYGYTF. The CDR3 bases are TGTGCCAGCAGTTTAGACACTAACTATGGCTACACCTTC.

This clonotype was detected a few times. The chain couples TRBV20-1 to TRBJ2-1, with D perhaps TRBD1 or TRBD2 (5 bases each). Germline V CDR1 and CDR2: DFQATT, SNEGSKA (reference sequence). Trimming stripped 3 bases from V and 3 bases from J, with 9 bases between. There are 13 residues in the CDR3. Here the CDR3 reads CSASGDLYNEQFF. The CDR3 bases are TGCAGTGCTAGTGGGGACCTCTACAATGAGCAGTTCTTC.

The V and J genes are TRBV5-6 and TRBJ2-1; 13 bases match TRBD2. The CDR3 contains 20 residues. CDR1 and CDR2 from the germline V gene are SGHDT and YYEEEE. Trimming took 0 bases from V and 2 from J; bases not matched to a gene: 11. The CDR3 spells CASSLGGPRTSGGTYNEQFF. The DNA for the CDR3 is TGTGCCAGCAGCTTGGGTGGTCCAAGGACTAGCGGGGGAACCTACAATGAGCAGTTCTTC. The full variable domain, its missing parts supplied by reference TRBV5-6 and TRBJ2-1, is DAGVTQSPTHLIKTRGQQVTLRCSPKSGHDTVSWYQQALGQGPQFIFQYYEEEERQRGNFPDRFSGHQFPNYSSELNVNALLLGDSALYLCASSLGGPRTSGGTYNEQFFGPGTRLTVL.

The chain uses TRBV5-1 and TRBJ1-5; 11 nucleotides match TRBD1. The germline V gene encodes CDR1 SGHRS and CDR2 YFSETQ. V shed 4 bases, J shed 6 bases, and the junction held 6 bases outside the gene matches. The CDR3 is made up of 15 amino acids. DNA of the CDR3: TGCGCCAGCAGCCTGGGACAGGGGGGCGGTCAGCCCCAGCATTTT. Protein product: CASSLGQGGGQPQHF.

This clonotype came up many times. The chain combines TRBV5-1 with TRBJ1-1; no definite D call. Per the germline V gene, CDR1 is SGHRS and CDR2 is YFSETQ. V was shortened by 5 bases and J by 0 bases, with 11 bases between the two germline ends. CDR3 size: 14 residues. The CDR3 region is CASSLGSLNTEAFF. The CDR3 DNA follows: TGCGCCAGCAGTCTGGGGTCCCTGAACACTGAAGCTTTCTTT.

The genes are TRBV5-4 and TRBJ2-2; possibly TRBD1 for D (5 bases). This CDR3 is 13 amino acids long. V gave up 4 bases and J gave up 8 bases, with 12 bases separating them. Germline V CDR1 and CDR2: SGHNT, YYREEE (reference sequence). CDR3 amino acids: CASSVSRVGELFF. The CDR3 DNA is TGTGCCAGCAGCGTATCCAGGGTGGGGGAGCTGTTTTTT.

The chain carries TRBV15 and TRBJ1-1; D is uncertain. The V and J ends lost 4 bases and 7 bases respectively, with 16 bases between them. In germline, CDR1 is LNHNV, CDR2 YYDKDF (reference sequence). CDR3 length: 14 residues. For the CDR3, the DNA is TGTGCCACCAGCATCCCCGGTGGGCAGGTTGAAGCTTTCTTT. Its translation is CATSIPGGQVEAFF.

CDR3 nucleotide sequence: TGTGCCAGCAGTTTAGTGTCTAGCGGGAACTACGAGCAGTACTTC. Protein sequence: CASSLVSSGNYEQYF. This rearrangement joins TRBV12-3 or TRBV12-4 to TRBJ2-7; TRBD2 aligns across 9 bases. The CDR3 runs 15 residues. Trimming removed 1 base from V and 3 bases from J; junction bases left unmatched: 4.

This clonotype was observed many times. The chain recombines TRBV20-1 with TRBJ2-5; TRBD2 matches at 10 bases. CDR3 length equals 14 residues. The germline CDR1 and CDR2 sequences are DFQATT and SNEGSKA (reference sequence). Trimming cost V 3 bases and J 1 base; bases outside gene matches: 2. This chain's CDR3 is CSARLAGAQETQYF. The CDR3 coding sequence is TGCAGTGCTAGGCTAGCGGGAGCCCAAGAGACCCAGTACTTC.

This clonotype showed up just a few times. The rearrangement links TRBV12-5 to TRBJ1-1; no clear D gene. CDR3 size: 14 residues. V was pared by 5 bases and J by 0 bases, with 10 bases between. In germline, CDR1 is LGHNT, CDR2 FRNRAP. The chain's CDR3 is CASGLGRVNTEAFF. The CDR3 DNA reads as TGTGCTAGTGGTCTCGGACGGGTGAACACTGAAGCTTTCTTT. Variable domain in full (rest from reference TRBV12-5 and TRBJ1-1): DARVTQTPRHKVTEMGQEVTMRCQPILGHNTVFWYRQTMMQGLELLAYFRNRAPLDDSGMPKDRFSAEMPDATLATLKIQPSEPRDSAVYFCASGLGRVNTEAFFGQGTRLTVV.

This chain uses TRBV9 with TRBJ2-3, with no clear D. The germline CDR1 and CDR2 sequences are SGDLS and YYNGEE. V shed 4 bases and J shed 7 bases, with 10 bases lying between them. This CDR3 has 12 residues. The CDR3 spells CASSLDHYTQYF. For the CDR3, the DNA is TGTGCCAGCAGCCTCGACCACTATACGCAGTATTTT.

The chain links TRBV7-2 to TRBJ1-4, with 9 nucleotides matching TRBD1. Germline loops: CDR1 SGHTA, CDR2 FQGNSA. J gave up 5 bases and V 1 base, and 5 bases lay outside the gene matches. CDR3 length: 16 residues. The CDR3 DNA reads TGTGCCAGCAGCTTAGGTTCCGGGACAGGGAATGAAAAACTGTTTTTT. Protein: CASSLGSGTGNEKLFF.

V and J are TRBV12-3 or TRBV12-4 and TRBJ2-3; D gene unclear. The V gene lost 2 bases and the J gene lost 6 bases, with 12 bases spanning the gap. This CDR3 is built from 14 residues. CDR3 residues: CASSLSQVSDTQYF. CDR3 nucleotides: TGTGCCAGCAGTTTATCACAAGTCAGCGATACGCAGTATTTT.

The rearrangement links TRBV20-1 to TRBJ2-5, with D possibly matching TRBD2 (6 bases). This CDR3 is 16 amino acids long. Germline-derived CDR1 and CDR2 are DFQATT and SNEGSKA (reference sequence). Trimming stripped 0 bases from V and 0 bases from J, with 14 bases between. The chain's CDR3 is CSARDEAGAYQETQYF. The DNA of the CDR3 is TGCAGTGCTAGAGATGAAGCGGGTGCGTACCAAGAGACCCAGTACTTC.

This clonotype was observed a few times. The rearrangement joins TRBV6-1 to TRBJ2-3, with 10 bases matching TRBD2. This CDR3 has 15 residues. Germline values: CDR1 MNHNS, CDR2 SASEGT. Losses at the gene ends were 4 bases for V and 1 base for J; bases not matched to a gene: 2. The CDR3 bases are TGTGCCAGCAGTGCCCTAGCGGGGGGCACAGATACGCAGTATTTT. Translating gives CASSALAGGTDTQYF.

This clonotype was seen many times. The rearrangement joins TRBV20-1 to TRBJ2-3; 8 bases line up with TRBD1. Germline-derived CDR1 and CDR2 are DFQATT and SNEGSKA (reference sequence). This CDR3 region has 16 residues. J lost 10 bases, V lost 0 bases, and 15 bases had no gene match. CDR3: CSARDYGTGSQSAQYF. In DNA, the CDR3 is TGCAGTGCTAGAGATTACGGGACAGGTTCCCAATCAGCGCAGTATTTT.

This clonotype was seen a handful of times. This CDR3 is CSATLAGVTDTQYF. CDR3 sequence (DNA): TGCAGTGCTACCCTAGCGGGAGTCACAGATACGCAGTATTTT. V is TRBV20-1 and J is TRBJ2-3, with 10 positions matching TRBD2. CDR3 length: 14 amino acids. Germline V gene data show CDR1 as DFQATT and CDR2 as SNEGSKA (reference sequence). The V gene end was trimmed by 4 bases and the J gene end by 2 bases; junction bases not matched to a gene: 3.

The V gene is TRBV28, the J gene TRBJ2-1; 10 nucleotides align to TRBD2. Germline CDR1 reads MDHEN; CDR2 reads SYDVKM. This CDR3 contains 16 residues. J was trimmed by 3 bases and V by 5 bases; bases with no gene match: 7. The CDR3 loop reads CASSRGLANIYNEQFF. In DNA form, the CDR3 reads TGTGCCAGCAGTAGGGGACTAGCGAATATCTACAATGAGCAGTTCTTC.

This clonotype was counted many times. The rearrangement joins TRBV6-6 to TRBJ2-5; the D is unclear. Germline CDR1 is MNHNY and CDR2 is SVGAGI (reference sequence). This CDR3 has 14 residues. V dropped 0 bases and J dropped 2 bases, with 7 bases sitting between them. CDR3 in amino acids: CASSYSPGQETQYF. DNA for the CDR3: TGTGCCAGCAGTTACTCGCCGGGTCAAGAGACCCAGTACTTC.

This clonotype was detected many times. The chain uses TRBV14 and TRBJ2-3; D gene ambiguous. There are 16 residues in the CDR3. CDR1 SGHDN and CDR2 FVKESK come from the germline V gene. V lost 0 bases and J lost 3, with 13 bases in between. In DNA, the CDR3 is TGTGCCAGCAGCCAAGATACGACCGCAAGAACAGATACGCAGTATTTT. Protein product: CASSQDTTARTDTQYF.

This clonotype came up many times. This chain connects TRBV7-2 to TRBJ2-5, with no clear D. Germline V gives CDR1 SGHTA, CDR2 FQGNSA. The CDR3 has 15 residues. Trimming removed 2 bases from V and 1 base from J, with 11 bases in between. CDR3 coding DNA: TGTGCCAGCAGCTTAAGGGTACAGTCCCAAGAGACCCAGTACTTC. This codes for CASSLRVQSQETQYF.